This T cell receptor beta chain emerged from a study of regulatory and conventional T cells in RAG deficiency. The assay was immunoSEQ multiplex PCR, and TCRdb's table has in-frame clones only and misses some. Seen here are roughly 30,000 clones, 75% to 95% observed once, and the top ten hold over 0.8%. Genomic DNA came from blood regulatory T cells gated CD4+ CD25-high CD127-low. The trim removed 0 bases at V and 5 bases at J, leaving 6 bases unmatched. Germline lookup yields CDR1 ENHRY and CDR2 SYGVKD. The CDR3 sequence is 16 residues long. This same sample was also taken into another study, of regulatory T cells. That report adds: Amplification used 52 TRBV primers and 13 TRBJ primers.

The material sequenced was Tregs sorted from blood. This chain connects TRBV10-3 to TRBJ2-5, with 10 bases lining up with TRBD2. This sequence originates from a human donor in good health. The chain's CDR3 is CAISESGSGGFETQYF. CDR3 nucleotides: TGTGCCATCAGTGAGTCGGGTAGCGGGGGGTTTGAGACCCAGTACTTC.